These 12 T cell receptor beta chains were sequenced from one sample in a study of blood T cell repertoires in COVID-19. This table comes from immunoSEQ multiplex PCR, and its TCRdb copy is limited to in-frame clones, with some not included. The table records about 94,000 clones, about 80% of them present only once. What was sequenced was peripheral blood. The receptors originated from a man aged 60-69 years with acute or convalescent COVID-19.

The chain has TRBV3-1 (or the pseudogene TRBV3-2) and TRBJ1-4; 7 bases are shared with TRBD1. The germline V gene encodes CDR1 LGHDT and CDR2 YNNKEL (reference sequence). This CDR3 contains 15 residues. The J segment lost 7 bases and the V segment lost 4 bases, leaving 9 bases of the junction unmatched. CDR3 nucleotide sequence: TGTGCCAGCAGCCCGGAGGGGGCGCGGAGTGAAAAACTGTTTTTT. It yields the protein CASSPEGARSEKLFF.

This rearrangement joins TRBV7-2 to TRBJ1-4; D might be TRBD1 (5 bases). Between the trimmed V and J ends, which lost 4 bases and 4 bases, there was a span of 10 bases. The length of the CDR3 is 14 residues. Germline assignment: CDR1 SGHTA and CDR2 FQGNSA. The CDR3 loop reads CASSSTVFNEKLFF. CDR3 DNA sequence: TGTGCCAGCAGCTCGACAGTATTTAATGAAAAACTGTTTTTT. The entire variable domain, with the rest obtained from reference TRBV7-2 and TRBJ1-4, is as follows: GAGVSQSPSNKVTEKGKDVELRCDPISGHTALYWYRQSLGQGLEFLIYFQGNSAPDKSGLPSDRFSAERTGGSVSTLTIQRTQQEDSAVYLCASSSTVFNEKLFFGSGTQLSVL.

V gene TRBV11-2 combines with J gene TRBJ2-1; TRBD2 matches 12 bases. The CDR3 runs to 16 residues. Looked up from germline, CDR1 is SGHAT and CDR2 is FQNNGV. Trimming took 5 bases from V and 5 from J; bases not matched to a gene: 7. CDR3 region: CASSPGTSGGHNEQFF. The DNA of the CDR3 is TGTGCCAGCAGCCCCGGCACTAGCGGGGGGCACAATGAGCAGTTCTTC.

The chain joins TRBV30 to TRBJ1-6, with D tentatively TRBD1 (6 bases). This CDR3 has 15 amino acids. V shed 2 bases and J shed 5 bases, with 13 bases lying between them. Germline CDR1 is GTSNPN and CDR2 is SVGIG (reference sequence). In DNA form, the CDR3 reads TGTGCCTGGAGTAGAGCCAGGGGAAATAATTCACCCCTCCACTTT. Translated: CAWSRARGNNSPLHF.

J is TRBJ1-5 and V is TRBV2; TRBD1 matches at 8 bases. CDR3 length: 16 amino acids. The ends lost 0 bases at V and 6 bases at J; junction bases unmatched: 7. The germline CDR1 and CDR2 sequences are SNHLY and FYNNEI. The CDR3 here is CASSEAPGGMGQPQHF. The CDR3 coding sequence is TGTGCCAGCAGTGAAGCGCCAGGGGGCATGGGTCAGCCCCAGCATTTT.

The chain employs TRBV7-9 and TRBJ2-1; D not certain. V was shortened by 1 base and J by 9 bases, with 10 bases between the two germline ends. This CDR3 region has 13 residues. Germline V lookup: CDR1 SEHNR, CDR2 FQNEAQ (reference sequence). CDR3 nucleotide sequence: TGTGCCAGCAGCTTAGACAATGGCGGTGAGCAGTTCTTC. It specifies CASSLDNGGEQFF.

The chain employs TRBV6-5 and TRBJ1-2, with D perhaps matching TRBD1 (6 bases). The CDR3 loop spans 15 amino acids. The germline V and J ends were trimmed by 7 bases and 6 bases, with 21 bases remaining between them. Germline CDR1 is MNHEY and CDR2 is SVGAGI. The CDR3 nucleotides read TGTGCCAGCATCCAAACCTGGACAGCGATAGATGGCTACACCTTC. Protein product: CASIQTWTAIDGYTF.

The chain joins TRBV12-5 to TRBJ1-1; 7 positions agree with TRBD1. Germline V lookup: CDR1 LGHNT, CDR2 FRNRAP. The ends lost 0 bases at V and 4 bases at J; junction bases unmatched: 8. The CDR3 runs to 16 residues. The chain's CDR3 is CASGLVLDRVGTEAFF. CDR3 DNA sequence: TGTGCTAGTGGTTTGGTACTAGACAGGGTAGGCACTGAAGCTTTCTTT.

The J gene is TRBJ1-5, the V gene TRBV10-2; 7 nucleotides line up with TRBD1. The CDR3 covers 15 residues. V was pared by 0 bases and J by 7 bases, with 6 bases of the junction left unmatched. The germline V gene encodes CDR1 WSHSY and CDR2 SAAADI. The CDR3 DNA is TGCGCCAGCAGTGAGTCGAAAGGGGGCCCACAGCCCCAGCATTTT. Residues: CASSESKGGPQPQHF.

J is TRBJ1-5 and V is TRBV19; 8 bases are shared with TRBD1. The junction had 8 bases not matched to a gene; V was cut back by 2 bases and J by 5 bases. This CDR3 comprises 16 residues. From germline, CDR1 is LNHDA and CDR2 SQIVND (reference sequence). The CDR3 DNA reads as TGTGCCAGTAGTATACGAGCGGACAGGGTGGATCAGCCCCAGCATTTT. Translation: CASSIRADRVDQPQHF. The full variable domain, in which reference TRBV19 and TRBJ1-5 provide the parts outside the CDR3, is DGGITQSPKYLFRKEGQNVTLSCEQNLNHDAMYWYRQDPGQGLRLIYYSQIVNDFQKGDIAEGYSVSREKKESFPLTVTSAQKNPTAFYLCASSIRADRVDQPQHFGDGTRLSIL.

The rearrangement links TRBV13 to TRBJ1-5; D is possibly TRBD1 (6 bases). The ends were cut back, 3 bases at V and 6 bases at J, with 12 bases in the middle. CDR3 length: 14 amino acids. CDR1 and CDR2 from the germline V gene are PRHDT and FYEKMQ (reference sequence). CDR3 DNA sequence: TGTGCCAGCAGCTTCTCAGGGGCAGGTCAGCCCCAGCATTTT. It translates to CASSFSGAGQPQHF.

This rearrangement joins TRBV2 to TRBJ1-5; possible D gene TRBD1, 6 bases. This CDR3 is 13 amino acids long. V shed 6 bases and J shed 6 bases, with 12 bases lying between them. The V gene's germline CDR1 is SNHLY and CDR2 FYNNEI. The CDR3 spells CASSTGPAQPQHF. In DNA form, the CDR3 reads TGTGCCAGCAGCACAGGGCCCGCTCAGCCCCAGCATTTT.